The entry below describes one T cell receptor (beta chain). What it recognizes is unknown. Germline V gene data show CDR1 as LNHDA and CDR2 as SQIVND (reference sequence). This CDR3 region has 15 residues. V was pared by 5 bases and J by 0 bases, with 14 bases between. This sample is part of a study of cytotoxic CD8 clonotypes in ibrutinib-treated CLL. Overall study: Results showed 25 or so partial and 2 complete responses; following median 68 months, approximately 15 remained remitted, roughly twelve advanced.

Data came from immunoSEQ multiplex PCR; TCRdb stores just in-frame clones and leaves some out. The sample contains around 10,000 clones, 79% of which appear only once. Study results and limitations: Baseline-level clonality went beyond age-matched healthy donors and moved in step with circulating CD8+ T-cell counts. Contraction or stability on treatment characterized the public clonotypes, which were uncommon.

Sequencing was performed on PBMCs, taken at disease progression, from a patient treated with ibrutinib. The sequence derives from a human donor with chronic lymphocytic leukemia. This chain links TRBV19 with TRBJ2-7; D gene ambiguous. The CDR3 region has the DNA TGTGCCAGTAGTCTGCGGCACACGGACTCCTACGAGCAGTACTTC. Translating it yields CASSLRHTDSYEQYF. Full variable domain (outside the CDR3, taken from reference TRBV19 and TRBJ2-7): DGGITQSPKYLFRKEGQNVTLSCEQNLNHDAMYWYRQDPGQGLRLIYYSQIVNDFQKGDIAEGYSVSREKKESFPLTVTSAQKNPTAFYLCASSLRHTDSYEQYFGPGTRLTVT.